The rows below give T cell receptor beta chains drawn from one sample of a study of PD-1 blockade in classical Hodgkin lymphoma. Sequencing was performed with immunoSEQ multiplex PCR; in TCRdb, only in-frame clones are kept and a portion is missing. The sample records some 60,000 clones, 90% being singletons. The sequences come from peripheral blood mononuclear cells (PBMCs), collected at baseline. The receptor source for this set is a human donor with classical Hodgkin lymphoma. Both conserved end residues are trimmed from each CDR3.

J: TRBJ2-7; V: TRBV27; CDR3: ASSFERSGEQY
J: TRBJ1-3; V: TRBV4-2; CDR3: ASSQDRTGTNSGNTIY
J: TRBJ2-3; V: TRBV4-1; CDR3: ASSQPNRGTDTQY
J: TRBJ2-7; V: TRBV7-9; CDR3: ASSLTYEQY
J: TRBJ2-1; V: TRBV5-1; CDR3: ASSFQGTSVAREINEQF
J: TRBJ2-1; V: TRBV18; CDR3: ASSPTSGGSDEQF
J: TRBJ2-2; V: TRBV5-6; CDR3: ASSRARDVMTGELF
J: TRBJ1-5; V: TRBV28; CDR3: ASRLQWAVGQVGNQPQH
J: TRBJ2-7; V: TRBV5-1; CDR3: ASSVVPGTGSYEQY
J: TRBJ2-7; V: TRBV11-2; CDR3: ASSLDWGAYEQY
J: TRBJ2-7; V: TRBV4-1; CDR3: ASSQGPGGYEQY
J: TRBJ1-5; V: TRBV28; CDR3: ASTGAQGPQH
J: TRBJ2-1; V: TRBV11-2; CDR3: ASSQTGGEILGNEQF
J: TRBJ1-3; V: TRBV5-6; CDR3: ASSLVEVKGSGNTIY
J: TRBJ2-1; V: TRBV28; CDR3: ASSSTTGGASLDEQF
J: TRBJ1-1; V: TRBV28; CDR3: ASSLVGLMNTEAF
J: TRBJ2-7; V: TRBV7-2; CDR3: ASSLDRASYEQY
J: TRBJ2-7; V: TRBV11-2; CDR3: ASSKLAGEYEQY
J: TRBJ1-5; V: TRBV2; CDR3: ASSEWGNPNQPQH
J: TRBJ1-1; V: TRBV6-5; CDR3: ASSEALNTEAF
J: TRBJ1-3; V: TRBV19; CDR3: ASSSGGGNTIY
J: TRBJ2-2; V: TRBV6-5; CDR3: ASSSGPNTGELF
J: TRBJ2-7; V: TRBV7-8; CDR3: ASSFDSGREREQY
J: TRBJ2-1; V: TRBV7-9; CDR3: ASSPLTSIPNEQF
J: TRBJ2-1; V: TRBV4-1; CDR3: ASSRLLAGLTVNEQF
J: TRBJ2-1; V: TRBV5-1; CDR3: ASSLGDSALGEQF
J: TRBJ1-1; V: TRBV4-1; CDR3: ASSQVSGNTEAF
J: TRBJ2-1; V: TRBV5-8; CDR3: ASSLGQSYNEQF
J: TRBJ2-3; V: TRBV18; CDR3: ASSPLLPGQGDTDTQY
J: TRBJ2-1; V: TRBV5-1; CDR3: ASSFSGSTPYNEQF
J: TRBJ2-3; V: TRBV29-1; CDR3: SAGGTSSTDTQY
J: -; V: TRBV7-6; CDR3: ASSSLAGASYEQY
J: TRBJ2-7; V: TRBV14; CDR3: ASSQSGFPYEQY
J: TRBJ1-5; V: TRBV19; CDR3: ASRGMGNQPQH
J: TRBJ1-4; V: TRBV7-9; CDR3: AFHPEKIGEKLF
J: TRBJ2-5; V: TRBV28; CDR3: ASSFVETQY
J: TRBJ2-7; V: TRBV2; CDR3: ASSGVTVSYEQY
J: TRBJ1-1; V: TRBV27; CDR3: ASSPYGGGANTEAF
J: TRBJ1-5; V: TRBV9; CDR3: ASSVGGRVNQPQH
J: TRBJ1-3; V: TRBV19; CDR3: ASAKGEPVNTIY
J: TRBJ1-5; V: TRBV30; CDR3: AWRGRTGNQPQH
J: TRBJ2-7; V: TRBV6-1; CDR3: ASSGNEQY
J: TRBJ2-7; V: TRBV7-2; CDR3: ASSPGRTSYEQY
J: TRBJ2-1; V: TRBV2; CDR3: ASSDQRDGNNEQF
J: TRBJ1-5; V: TRBV19; CDR3: ASSKGQGKVPINQPQH
J: TRBJ2-5; V: TRBV9; CDR3: ASSGGTYQETQY
J: TRBJ2-1; V: TRBV11-2; CDR3: ASSIARTESRGEQF
J: TRBJ1-2; V: TRBV6-6; CDR3: ASSYSESHGYT
J: TRBJ2-2; V: TRBV11-3; CDR3: ASSLGVKGELF
J: TRBJ2-1; V: TRBV19; CDR3: ASSTSPIGALYNEQF
J: TRBJ1-6; V: TRBV5-5; CDR3: ASSLYRGNSPLH
J: TRBJ1-2; V: TRBV29-1; CDR3: SVSADNYGYT
J: TRBJ1-3; V: TRBV28; CDR3: ASRSGGGGNTIY